Listed below are T cell receptor beta chains from one sample, sequenced in a study of blood T cell repertoires in COVID-19. Sequencing was performed with immunoSEQ multiplex PCR; in TCRdb, only in-frame clones are kept and a portion is missing. The data contain about 250,000 clones, approximately 85% of them singletons. The sample consisted of peripheral blood. The receptor set was obtained from a man aged 50 or older with acute or convalescent COVID-19. The CDR3 runs from the conserved cysteine through the conserved F or W. D genes are given only for firm matches. Clone size is shown for a subset of rows, as once, few, many or a class of expanded clone.

j_call clone_size d_call v_call cdr3_nt cdr3_aa
TRBJ2-7 . . TRBV20-1 TGCAGTGCTAGTGTTCCGGGACTCTCCTACGAGCAGTACTTC CSASVPGLSYEQYF
TRBJ2-5 . TRBD2 TRBV11-3 TGTGCCAGTGGGGGGACTAGCGGGAGTATCGAGACCCAGTACTTC CASGGTSGSIETQYF
TRBJ2-7 . TRBD1 TRBV13 TGTGCCAGCAGCCACCAGGGGGATCGGGACGAGCAGTACTTC CASSHQGDRDEQYF
TRBJ2-7 . TRBD2 TRBV6-5 TGTGCCAGCAGGGACGGACTAGCGTCAATCTACGAGCAGTACTTC CASRDGLASIYEQYF
TRBJ1-1 . . TRBV27 TGTGCCAGCAGTTACGGGGGATCGAACACTGAAGCTTTCTTT CASSYGGSNTEAFF
TRBJ1-3 . . TRBV18 TGTGCCAGCTCCGGAGGCGAAAGAGGGTCTGGAAACACCATATATTTT CASSGGERGSGNTIYF
TRBJ2-7 few . TRBV6-5 TGTGCCAGCAGTTCTCCGGGGGGCCCTGCCTACGAGCAGTACTTC CASSSPGGPAYEQYF
TRBJ2-1 . TRBD2 TRBV6-5 TGTGCCAGCAGTTACAGCCCTCGGCGGGAGTGGAATGAGCAGTTCTTC CASSYSPRREWNEQFF
TRBJ2-5 . . TRBV3-1/TRBV3-2 TGTGCCAGCAGCCAAGATGAGGTTAGGGAGACCCAGTACTTC CASSQDEVRETQYF
TRBJ1-4 . . TRBV30 TGTGCCTGGTCAACAGGAGCCGGGGAAAAACTGTTTTTT CAWSTGAGEKLFF
TRBJ2-7 . . TRBV11-2 TGTGCCAGCAGCTTTATGAGGGAGCAGTACTTC CASSFMREQYF
TRBJ1-4 few TRBD1 TRBV5-1 TGCGCCAGCAGCTCGGACCCGGGACAGGGGCGACTCGAAAAACTGTTTTTT CASSSDPGQGRLEKLFF
TRBJ2-2 . TRBD1 TRBV5-1 TGCGCCAGCAGCCACCCGGACAGGGGGCAGGGGGCCGGGGAGCTGTTTTTT CASSHPDRGQGAGELFF
TRBJ1-2 few . TRBV4-1 TGCGCCAGCAGCCAAGCCCCGGCTAACTATGGCTACACCTTC CASSQAPANYGYTF
TRBJ2-1 . TRBD2 TRBV12-3/TRBV12-4 TGTGCCAGCACACTAGCGGACTCCAATGAGCAGTTCTTC CASTLADSNEQFF
TRBJ2-2 few TRBD1 TRBV11-2 TGTGCCAGCAGCTTAGATCGGGACAGTCCTTCGACCGGGGAGCTGTTTTTT CASSLDRDSPSTGELFF
TRBJ1-2 . . TRBV19 TGTGCCAGTATTCCAATCCGCGGGGGGATCGGCTACGGCTACACCTTC CASIPIRGGIGYGYTF
TRBJ1-2 . . TRBV12-3/TRBV12-4 TGTGCCAGCAGTTTTCAGGCTAACTATGGCTACACCTTC CASSFQANYGYTF
TRBJ1-4 . . TRBV30 TGTGCCTGGAGTGTTTCAGGGCAAAATGAAAAACTGTTTTTT CAWSVSGQNEKLFF
TRBJ1-2 few TRBD1 TRBV30 TGTGCCTGGAGTGTACGACAGGGGAATGGCTACACCTTC CAWSVRQGNGYTF